Listed below are T cell receptor beta chains from one sample, sequenced in a study of regulatory T cells in long-lasting Graves disease. A single record per CDR3 protein comes from TCRdb applying MiXCR to the multiplex PCR reads. Among a few hundred thousand distinct CDR3 sequences listed, 16% were seen once. The same specimen was also included in a second study, on T cells in Graves' hyperthyroidism and ophthalmopathy.

The input for sequencing was peripheral blood mononuclear cells (PBMCs), taken at new diagnosis, from a patient treated with antithyroid drugs. These receptor sequences come from a woman aged 18 to 35 with Graves disease. Each CDR3 is given with its conserved first and last residue. D genes are given only for firm matches. Part of the rows lack a size; the others show once, few, many or a class for expanded clones.

D	size	V	J	CDR3	DNA
TRBD1	-	TRBV28	TRBJ1-5	CASGRGQGSNQPQHF	TGTGCCAGCGGTAGGGGACAGGGTTCAAATCAGCCCCAGCATTTT
TRBD1	-	TRBV11-2	TRBJ2-2	CASSMTGVGELFF	TGTGCCAGCAGCATGACAGGGGTCGGGGAGCTGTTTTTT
TRBD1	-	TRBV4-1	TRBJ2-1	CASSQLTGESYNEQFF	TGCGCCAGCAGCCAACTCACAGGGGAGTCCTACAATGAGCAGTTCTTC
TRBD2	once	TRBV5-1	TRBJ2-5	CASSAGLACPPKWETQYF	TGCGCCAGCAGCGCGGGACTAGCGTGTCCCCCCAAGTGGGAGACCCAGTACTTC
TRBD1	few	TRBV28	TRBJ1-4	CASSLKGAGEKLFF	TGTGCCAGCAGTTTAAAGGGGGCGGGTGAAAAACTGTTTTTT
-	-	TRBV20-1	TRBJ1-1	CSSNRVGNTEAFF	TGCAGTTCGAACAGGGTCGGGAACACTGAAGCTTTCTTT
-	many	TRBV20-1	TRBJ2-1	CSASDPVWGSDEQFF	TGCAGTGCTAGTGATCCGGTGTGGGGGAGCGACGAGCAGTTCTTC
TRBD2	few	TRBV20-1	TRBJ2-3	CSVAGSGGPGGTDTQYF	TGCAGTGTCGCCGGGTCGGGAGGCCCCGGCGGCACAGATACGCAGTATTTT
-	many	TRBV27	TRBJ1-1	CASSLSVRPNTEAFF	TGTGCCAGCAGTTTATCGGTTCGGCCCAACACTGAAGCTTTCTTT
TRBD2	few	TRBV29-1	TRBJ2-7	CNAGSSGRAPEQYF	TGCAACGCTGGTTCTAGCGGGAGGGCCCCCGAGCAGTACTTC
TRBD2	many	TRBV12-3/TRBV12-4	TRBJ2-1	CASRRSSGRAVEQFF	TGTGCCAGCAGGCGGTCTAGCGGGAGGGCCGTTGAGCAGTTCTTC
TRBD1	-	TRBV30	TRBJ1-3	CASRRDRGFGNTIYF	TGTGCCTCGAGAAGGGACAGGGGTTTCGGAAACACCATATATTTT
TRBD2	many	TRBV5-1	TRBJ2-2	CASSLALAGSGELFF	TGCGCCAGCAGCTTGGCACTAGCGGGAAGCGGGGAGCTGTTTTTT
-	many	TRBV5-1	TRBJ2-3	CASSLSTVSTDTQYF	TGCGCCAGCAGCTTATCGACAGTTAGCACAGATACGCAGTATTTT
-	-	TRBV7-9	TRBJ2-7	CASSPYLTASYEQYF	TGTGCCAGCAGCCCCTATCTTACCGCCTCCTACGAGCAGTACTTC
TRBD2	-	TRBV4-3	TRBJ2-7	CASSQETSVAYEQYF	TGCGCCAGCAGCCAAGAGACTAGCGTTGCCTACGAGCAGTACTTC
TRBD1	many	TRBV7-2	TRBJ2-3	CASSRQGIDTQYF	TGTGCCAGCAGCCGACAGGGCATTGATACGCAGTATTTT
-	-	TRBV5-1	TRBJ1-2	CASSFTSRAESHTF	TGCGCCAGCAGCTTTACCTCAAGGGCCGAATCTCACACCTTC
-	many	TRBV4-1	TRBJ2-3	CASSQEKGGLADTDTQYF	TGCGCCAGCAGCCAAGAAAAGGGGGGTCTAGCGGACACAGATACGCAGTATTTT
-	-	TRBV24-1	TRBJ2-3	CATSDLSGRSTDTQYF	TGTGCCACCAGTGATTTGTCGGGACGGAGCACAGATACGCAGTATTTT
-	few	TRBV28	TRBJ2-7	CASSFSSSGYEQYF	TGTGCCAGCAGTTTTTCCTCCAGTGGTTACGAGCAGTACTTC
-	-	TRBV6-1	TRBJ2-2	CASSPDWTNTGELFF	TGTGCCAGCAGCCCGGACTGGACGAACACCGGGGAGCTGTTTTTT
TRBD2	few	TRBV5-4	TRBJ2-1	CASSPRTSPNSYNEQFF	TGTGCCAGCAGCCCGAGGACTAGCCCCAACTCCTACAATGAGCAGTTCTTC
-	few	TRBV12-3/TRBV12-4	TRBJ1-2	CASRTLGDRGYGYTF	TGTGCCAGCAGGACCTTGGGTGACCGCGGCTATGGCTACACCTTC
TRBD2	many	TRBV7-2	TRBJ2-5	CASSLGTSGSRGETQYF	TGTGCCAGCAGCTTGGGGACTAGCGGGAGTAGGGGAGAGACCCAGTACTTC
-	many	TRBV28	TRBJ2-1	CASSLWGTRGRNEQFF	TGTGCCAGCAGTTTATGGGGAACCAGAGGGAGGAATGAGCAGTTCTTC
-	-	TRBV5-6	TRBJ2-2	CASSSWRTNTGELFF	TGTGCCAGCAGCTCTTGGCGGACGAACACCGGGGAGCTGTTTTTT
-	-	TRBV6-2/TRBV6-3	TRBJ2-3	CASSYSRSEADTQYF	TGTGCCAGCAGTTACTCCAGGTCTGAGGCAGATACGCAGTATTTT
TRBD2	many	TRBV7-3	TRBJ2-5	CASSLEAGVETQYF	TGTGCCAGCAGCTTGGAGGCGGGAGTCGAGACCCAGTACTTC